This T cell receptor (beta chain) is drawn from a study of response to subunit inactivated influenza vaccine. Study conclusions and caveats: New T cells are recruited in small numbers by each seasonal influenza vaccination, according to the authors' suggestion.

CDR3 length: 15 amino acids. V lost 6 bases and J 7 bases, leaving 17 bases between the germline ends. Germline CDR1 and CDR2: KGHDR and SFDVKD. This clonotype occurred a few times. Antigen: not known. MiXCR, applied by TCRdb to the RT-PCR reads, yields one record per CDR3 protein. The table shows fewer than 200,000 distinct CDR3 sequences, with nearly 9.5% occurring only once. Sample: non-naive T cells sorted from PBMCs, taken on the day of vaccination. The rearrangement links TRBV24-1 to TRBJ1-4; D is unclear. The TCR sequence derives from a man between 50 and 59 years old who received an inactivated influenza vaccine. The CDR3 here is CATSSGPGPFEKLFF. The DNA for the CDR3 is TGTGCCACCAGTTCAGGACCCGGGCCCTTTGAAAAACTGTTTTTT.